The rows below give T cell receptor beta chains drawn from one sample of a study of blood T cell repertoires in COVID-19. Profiled with immunoSEQ multiplex PCR; TCRdb holds only in-frame clones, not every one. The sample carries approximately 140,000 clones, 80% to 85% recorded once. Source material: peripheral blood. Source of these receptors: a human donor in a cohort sampled during active COVID-19. CDR3s include the opening cysteine and the closing phenylalanine or tryptophan. Each record gives: V gene, J gene, D gene, clone size, CDR3 DNA, CDR3 protein. The D gene is left open where the match is weak. A row's size may be missing; if present it is once, few, many or a size class.

TRBV11-2	TRBJ1-3	TRBD1	-	TGTGCCAGCAGCCCATGGTCGGGACAGTGGTATTTT	CASSPWSGQWYF
TRBV15	TRBJ1-1	-	-	TGTGCCACCAGCAGAGAAGGCAGGCGGAACACTGAAGCTTTCTTT	CATSREGRRNTEAFF
TRBV9	TRBJ1-4	TRBD1	-	TGTGCCAGCAGCAGGGGACAGGGGATAACTAATGAAAAACTGTTTTTT	CASSRGQGITNEKLFF
TRBV6-5	TRBJ1-6	-	-	TGTGCCAGCAGATTCCCGGGACAACTTTCACCCCTCCACTTT	CASRFPGQLSPLHF
TRBV6-5	TRBJ2-5	-	-	TGTGCCAGCAGGCCCGACGGGACACTCGGAGAGACCCAGTACTTC	CASRPDGTLGETQYF
TRBV5-1	TRBJ2-3	TRBD1	once	TGCGCCAGCACCACCACAGGGGGCGGTTTTTCAGATACGCAGTATTTT	CASTTTGGGFSDTQYF
TRBV27	TRBJ1-2	TRBD1	-	TGTGCCAGCAGTCTAAAACAAATAAAAGGGGGCTTCAGCTATGGCTACACCTTC	CASSLKQIKGGFSYGYTF
TRBV10-3	TRBJ2-7	-	few	TGTGCCATCAGTGATGGGGCAGGCTACGAGCAGTACTTC	CAISDGAGYEQYF
TRBV18	TRBJ1-3	-	-	TGTGCCAGCTCACCACAGGGGAACGGAAACACCATATATTTT	CASSPQGNGNTIYF
TRBV7-6	TRBJ1-5	-	-	TGTGCCAGCAGCTTAGATGGGCGGGAGCCCCAGCATTTT	CASSLDGREPQHF
TRBV11-2	TRBJ1-5	-	-	TGTGCCAGCAGCTTAGAGCGGGGACAGCCCCAGCATTTT	CASSLERGQPQHF
TRBV20-1	TRBJ1-4	-	-	TGCAGTGCTAGTGGGGGGCGTTATGCCGAAAAACTGTTTTTT	CSASGGRYAEKLFF
TRBV5-1	TRBJ2-7	-	-	TGCGCCAGCAGCTTCGACAACTACGAGCAGTACTTC	CASSFDNYEQYF
TRBV18	TRBJ1-2	-	-	TGTGCCAGCTCCCCCAGCAGGGCTAACTATGGCTACACCTTC	CASSPSRANYGYTF
TRBV30	TRBJ2-6	TRBD1	-	TGTGCCTGGAGTGAAACAGGGGCTGGGGCCAACGTCCTGACTTTC	CAWSETGAGANVLTF
TRBV3-1/TRBV3-2	TRBJ1-1	-	-	TGTGCCAGCAGCCAAGATGAGCCGGGAACACTGAGTGGAGCTTTCTTT	CASSQDEPGTLSGAFF
TRBV30	TRBJ1-2	TRBD1	-	TGTGCCGGAACGGACAGGAGGGACTATGGCTACACCTTC	CAGTDRRDYGYTF
TRBV28	TRBJ2-1	TRBD2	many	TGTGCCAGCAGTCACACTTTAGGGCTAGCGGGGGGGCAGTGGGGAAATGAGCAGTTCTTC	CASSHTLGLAGGQWGNEQFF
TRBV7-9	TRBJ2-7	TRBD1	-	TGTGCCAGCAGCTTAGCGGGACAGGGGGCTGTAGGCGAGCAGTACTTC	CASSLAGQGAVGEQYF
TRBV5-4	TRBJ1-2	-	-	TGTGCCAGCAGCTTGGAAGGGGGTTCGTTCGGCTATGGCTACACCTTC	CASSLEGGSFGYGYTF
TRBV6-5	TRBJ1-1	-	-	TGTGCCAGCAGCCCAACAGGGTACAATGAAGCTTTCTTT	CASSPTGYNEAFF
TRBV7-2	TRBJ1-1	-	-	TGTGCCAGCAGCGCTAACAGATACACTGAAGCTTTCTTT	CASSANRYTEAFF
TRBV4-1	TRBJ1-1	-	-	TGCGCCAGCAGCCATTCGCCCACAGAGAACACTGAAGCTTTCTTT	CASSHSPTENTEAFF
TRBV28	TRBJ1-2	TRBD1	-	TGTGCCAGCAGTTTTGTAACCGGGACAGTGGATGGCTACACCTTC	CASSFVTGTVDGYTF
TRBV25-1	TRBJ2-7	-	-	TGTGCCAGCAGTGTCCTCTCTGGAAGCGCCTACGAGCAGTACTTC	CASSVLSGSAYEQYF
TRBV15	TRBJ1-5	-	-	TGTGCCACCAGCAGAGAACCCTATAGCAATCAGCCCCAGCATTTT	CATSREPYSNQPQHF
TRBV18	TRBJ1-2	TRBD1	-	TGTGCCAGCTCCCTGCCGGGACAGGGTAATGGCTACACCTTC	CASSLPGQGNGYTF
TRBV28	TRBJ2-2	TRBD2	-	TGTGCCAGCAGTTTAGTTGGCGGGGGGGCCGGGGAGCTGTTTTTT	CASSLVGGGAGELFF
TRBV12-3/TRBV12-4	TRBJ2-7	-	once	TGTGCCAGCAGCCCGGACAGCTCCTACGAGCAGTACTTC	CASSPDSSYEQYF
TRBV6-6	TRBJ1-1	-	-	TGTGCCAGCAACACGCAGGGGTTCATGAACACTGAAGCTTTCTTT	CASNTQGFMNTEAFF
TRBV19	TRBJ2-1	-	-	TGTGCCAGTAGCGTCAGGGTGGGGGCTTACAATGAGCAGTTCTTC	CASSVRVGAYNEQFF
TRBV7-9	TRBJ2-5	TRBD2	-	TGTGCCAGCAGCTTAGGATCTCCGGGACTAGCGGGGGCAGGGGAGACCCAGTACTTC	CASSLGSPGLAGAGETQYF
TRBV7-3	TRBJ2-2	-	-	TGTGCCAGCAGCCCTTTTCCTAGCGTGAACACCGGGGAGCTGTTTTTT	CASSPFPSVNTGELFF
TRBV20-1	TRBJ2-2	TRBD2	-	TGCAGTGCTAGTGGACTAGCGGGTGACACCGGGGAGCTGTTTTTT	CSASGLAGDTGELFF
TRBV5-5	TRBJ1-1	-	-	TGTGCCAGCAGCTTGGTGGGGGCTTCGGGGAACACTGAAGCTTTCTTT	CASSLVGASGNTEAFF
TRBV6-1	TRBJ1-2	-	-	TGTGCCAGCAGTGAAGCGAGTCCGGGACGGGGAGGGGGCTACACCTTC	CASSEASPGRGGGYTF
TRBV10-1	TRBJ1-1	TRBD1	-	TGCGCCAGCAGTTCTCAGGGGGCTACTGAAGCTTTCTTT	CASSSQGATEAFF
TRBV30	TRBJ1-2	-	-	TGTGCCTGGACCAAACCCTCTCTTAGCACCTTC	CAWTKPSLSTF
TRBV29-1	TRBJ2-1	TRBD2	-	TGCAGCGTTGAAACCAGCGGGGGGGCTTACAATGAGCAGTTCTTC	CSVETSGGAYNEQFF
TRBV5-1	TRBJ2-2	TRBD1	-	TGCGCCAGCAGCCCTACCGGGACAGGGGTGACCGGGGAGCTGTTTTTT	CASSPTGTGVTGELFF
TRBV7-3	TRBJ2-2	-	-	TGTGCCAGCAGTGGAGGGAGTTACACCGGGGAGCTGTTTTTT	CASSGGSYTGELFF
TRBV7-8	TRBJ1-2	-	-	TGTGCCAGCAGCTTAGAGGCGGGTCGGGGCTACACCTTC	CASSLEAGRGYTF
TRBV20-1	TRBJ1-1	-	-	TGCAGTGCTAGTATCTCTGGACTCCCGGGGGGCACTGAAGCTTTCTTT	CSASISGLPGGTEAFF
TRBV6-4	TRBJ2-2	TRBD1	-	TGTGCCAGCAGGGGACAGGGGCCCACCGGGGAGCTGTTTTTT	CASRGQGPTGELFF
TRBV12-3/TRBV12-4	TRBJ1-2	-	once	TGTGCCAGCAGTTTTGGGGGGAGCGGCTACACCTTC	CASSFGGSGYTF
TRBV3-1/TRBV3-2	TRBJ1-3	-	-	TGTGCCAGCAGCCAAGATCAATCGGGGAGAGCCATATATTTT	CASSQDQSGRAIYF
TRBV19	TRBJ1-2	TRBD1	-	TGTGCCAGTATGTGGGGGACAGGATCTAACTATGGCTACACCTTC	CASMWGTGSNYGYTF
TRBV25-1	TRBJ1-2	-	-	TGTGCCAGCAGTGAAAACAGGCTCTATGGCTACACCTTC	CASSENRLYGYTF
TRBV7-9	TRBJ1-1	TRBD1	-	TGTGCCAGCAGCTTAGTGTGGGATGTTGGGACAGGGTCGAACACTGAAGCTTTCTTT	CASSLVWDVGTGSNTEAFF
TRBV7-9	TRBJ2-7	-	-	TGTGCCAGCAGCTCTGGGTCGACACTCTACGAGCAGTACTTC	CASSSGSTLYEQYF
TRBV6-1	TRBJ2-1	TRBD2	-	TGTGCCAGCAGTGACCGACTAGCGGGGGGTCCTGCCTACAATGAGCAGTTCTTC	CASSDRLAGGPAYNEQFF
TRBV6-4	TRBJ2-3	TRBD1	-	TGTGCCAGCAGTGGCACTGGGGACAGGAACACAGATACGCAGTATTTT	CASSGTGDRNTDTQYF
TRBV30	TRBJ1-1	-	-	TGTGCCTGGAGTAGCTCTGAAGCTTTCTTT	CAWSSSEAFF
TRBV19	TRBJ2-7	TRBD1	-	TGTGCCAGTAGTACGGGACAGGGGGCTTTGCAGTACTTC	CASSTGQGALQYF
TRBV6-6	TRBJ1-3	-	-	TGTGCCAGCATCAAGGAGGGAAGCTCTGGAAACACCATATATTTT	CASIKEGSSGNTIYF
TRBV11-3	TRBJ2-5	-	-	TGTGCCAGCAGCCCCGCCGGCGGACAAGAGACCCAGTACTTC	CASSPAGGQETQYF
TRBV3-1/TRBV3-2	TRBJ2-5	-	-	TGTGCCAGCAGCCAACTCTTGGGGCTGACCCAAGAGACCCAGTACTTC	CASSQLLGLTQETQYF